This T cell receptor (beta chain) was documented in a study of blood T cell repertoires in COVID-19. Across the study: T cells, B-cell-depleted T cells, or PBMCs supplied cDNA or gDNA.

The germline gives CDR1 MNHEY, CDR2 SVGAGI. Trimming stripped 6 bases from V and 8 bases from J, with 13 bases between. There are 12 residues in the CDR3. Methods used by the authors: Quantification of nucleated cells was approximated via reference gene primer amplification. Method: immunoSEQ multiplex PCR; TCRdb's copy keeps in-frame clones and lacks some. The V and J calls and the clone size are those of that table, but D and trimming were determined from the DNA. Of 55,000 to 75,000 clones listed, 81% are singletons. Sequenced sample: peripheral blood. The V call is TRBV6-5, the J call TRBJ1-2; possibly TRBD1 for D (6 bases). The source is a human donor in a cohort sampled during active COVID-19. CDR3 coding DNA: TGTGCCAGCAGCCCCACAGGGTCCGGCTACACCTTC. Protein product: CASSPTGSGYTF.